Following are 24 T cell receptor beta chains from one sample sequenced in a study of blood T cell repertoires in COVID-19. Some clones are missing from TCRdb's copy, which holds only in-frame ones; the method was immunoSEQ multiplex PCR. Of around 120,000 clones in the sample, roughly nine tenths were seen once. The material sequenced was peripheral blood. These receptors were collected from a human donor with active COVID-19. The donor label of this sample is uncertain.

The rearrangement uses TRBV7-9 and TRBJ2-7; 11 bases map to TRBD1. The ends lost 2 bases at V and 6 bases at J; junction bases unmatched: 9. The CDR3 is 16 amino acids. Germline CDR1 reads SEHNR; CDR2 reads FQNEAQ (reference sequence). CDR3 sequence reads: CASSLPPGQGVFEQYF. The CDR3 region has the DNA TGTGCCAGCAGCTTACCTCCGGGACAGGGGGTTTTCGAGCAGTACTTC.

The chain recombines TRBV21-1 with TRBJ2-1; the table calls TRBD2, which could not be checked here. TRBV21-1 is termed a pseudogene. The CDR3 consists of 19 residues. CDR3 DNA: TGTGCCAGCAGCGCCCCGGGGGGACTAGCGGGGGACTCGTGGGATGAGCAGTTCTTC. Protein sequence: CASSAPGGLAGDSWDEQFF.

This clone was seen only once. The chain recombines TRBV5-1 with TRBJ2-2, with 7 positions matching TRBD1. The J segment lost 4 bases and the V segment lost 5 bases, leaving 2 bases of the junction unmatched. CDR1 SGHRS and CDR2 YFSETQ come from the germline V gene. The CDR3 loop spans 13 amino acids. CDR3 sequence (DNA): TGCGCCAGCAGGGGACAGCTCACCGGGGAGCTGTTTTTT. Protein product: CASRGQLTGELFF.

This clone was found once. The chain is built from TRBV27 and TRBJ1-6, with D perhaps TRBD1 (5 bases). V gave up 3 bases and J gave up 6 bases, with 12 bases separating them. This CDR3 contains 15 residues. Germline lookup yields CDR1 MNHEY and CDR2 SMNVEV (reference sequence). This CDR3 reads CASSFQTQGNSPLHF. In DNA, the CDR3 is TGTGCCAGCAGTTTTCAGACGCAGGGTAATTCACCCCTCCACTTT.

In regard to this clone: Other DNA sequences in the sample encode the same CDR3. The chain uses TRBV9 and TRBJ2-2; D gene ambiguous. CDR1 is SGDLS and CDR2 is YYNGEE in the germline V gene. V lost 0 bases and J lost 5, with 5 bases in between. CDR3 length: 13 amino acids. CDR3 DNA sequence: TGTGCCAGCAGCGTAGTCGGGACCGGGGAGCTGTTTTTT. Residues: CASSVVGTGELFF.

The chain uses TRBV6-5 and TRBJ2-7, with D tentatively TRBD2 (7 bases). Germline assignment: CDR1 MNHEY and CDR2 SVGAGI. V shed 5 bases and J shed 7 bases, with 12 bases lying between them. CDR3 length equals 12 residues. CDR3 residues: CASSRGAGEQYF. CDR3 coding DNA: TGTGCCAGCAGTCGGGGGGCGGGGGAGCAGTACTTC.

For the CDR3, the DNA is TGTGCCTGGAGTCTGACTGGATGGCCCACTGAAGCTTTCTTT. This sequence encodes CAWSLTGWPTEAFF. The chain combines TRBV30 with TRBJ1-1; D is unresolved. The length of the CDR3 is 14 residues. V lost 2 bases and J lost 4, with 14 bases in between. In germline, CDR1 is GTSNPN, CDR2 SVGIG (reference sequence).

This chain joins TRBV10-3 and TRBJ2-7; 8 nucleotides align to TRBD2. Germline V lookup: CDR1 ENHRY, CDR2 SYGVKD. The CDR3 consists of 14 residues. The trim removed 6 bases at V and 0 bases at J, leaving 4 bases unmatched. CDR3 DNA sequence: TGTGCCATCAGCACTAGCGGAAGCTCCTACGAGCAGTACTTC. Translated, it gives CAISTSGSSYEQYF.

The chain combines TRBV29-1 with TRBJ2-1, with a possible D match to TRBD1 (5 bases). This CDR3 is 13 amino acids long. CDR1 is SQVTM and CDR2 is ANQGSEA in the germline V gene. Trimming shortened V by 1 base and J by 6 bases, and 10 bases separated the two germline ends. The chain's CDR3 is CSVEGRAGNEQFF. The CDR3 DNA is TGCAGCGTTGAAGGCAGGGCTGGCAATGAGCAGTTCTTC.

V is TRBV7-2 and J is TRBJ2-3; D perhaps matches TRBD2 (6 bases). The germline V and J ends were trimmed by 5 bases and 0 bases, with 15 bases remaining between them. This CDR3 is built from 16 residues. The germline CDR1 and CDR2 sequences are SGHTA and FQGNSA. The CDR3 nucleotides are TGTGCCAGCAGCGGTGGGGGACTCTTTAGCACAGATACGCAGTATTTT. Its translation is CASSGGGLFSTDTQYF.

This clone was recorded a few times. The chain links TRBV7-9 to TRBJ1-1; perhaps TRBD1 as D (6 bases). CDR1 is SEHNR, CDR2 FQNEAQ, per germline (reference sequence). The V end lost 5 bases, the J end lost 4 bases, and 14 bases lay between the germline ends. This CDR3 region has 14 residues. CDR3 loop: CASSHHREGTEAFF. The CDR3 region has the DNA TGTGCCAGCAGCCACCACAGGGAAGGCACTGAAGCTTTCTTT.

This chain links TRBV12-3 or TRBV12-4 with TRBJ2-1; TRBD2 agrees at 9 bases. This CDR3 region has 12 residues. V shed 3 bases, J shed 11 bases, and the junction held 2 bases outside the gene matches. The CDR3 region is CASSFAGGQQFF. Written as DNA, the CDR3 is TGTGCCAGCAGTTTCGCGGGGGGGCAGCAGTTCTTC.

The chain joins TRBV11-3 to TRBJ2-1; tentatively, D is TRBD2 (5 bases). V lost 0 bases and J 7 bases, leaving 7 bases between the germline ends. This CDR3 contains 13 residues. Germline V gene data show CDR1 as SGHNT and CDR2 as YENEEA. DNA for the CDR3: TGTGCCAGCAGCTTAGACTGGGAGAATGAGCAGTTCTTC. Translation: CASSLDWENEQFF.

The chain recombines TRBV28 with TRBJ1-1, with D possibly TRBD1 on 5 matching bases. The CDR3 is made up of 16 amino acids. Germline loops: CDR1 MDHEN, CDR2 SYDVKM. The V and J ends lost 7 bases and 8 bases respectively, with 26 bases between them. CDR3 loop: CASNSPPGPGQTEAFF. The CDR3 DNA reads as TGTGCCAGCAATAGCCCCCCCGGGCCAGGGCAGACCGAAGCTTTCTTT.

The CDR3 DNA sequence: TGTGCCAGCTCACCACTTGGGCAGGGCTTCTATGGCTACACCTTC. This gives the protein CASSPLGQGFYGYTF. The rearrangement links TRBV18 to TRBJ1-2; perhaps TRBD1 as D (5 bases). The CDR3 is made up of 15 amino acids. Germline CDR1 reads KGHSH; CDR2 reads LQKENI. Trimming pared 1 base from V and 4 bases from J, leaving 13 bases between.

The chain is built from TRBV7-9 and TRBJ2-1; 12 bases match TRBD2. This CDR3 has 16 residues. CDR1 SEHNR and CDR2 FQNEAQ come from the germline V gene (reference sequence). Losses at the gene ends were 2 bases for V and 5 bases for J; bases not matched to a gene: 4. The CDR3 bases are TGTGCCAGCAGCTTACTCGGACTAGCGGGGAACAATGAGCAGTTCTTC. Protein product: CASSLLGLAGNNEQFF.

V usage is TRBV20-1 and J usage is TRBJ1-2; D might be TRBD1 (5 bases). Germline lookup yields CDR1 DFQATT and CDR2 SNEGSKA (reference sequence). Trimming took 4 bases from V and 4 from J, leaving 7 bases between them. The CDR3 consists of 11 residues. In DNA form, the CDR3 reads TGCAGTGCTACAGGGCTCTATGGCTACACCTTC. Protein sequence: CSATGLYGYTF.

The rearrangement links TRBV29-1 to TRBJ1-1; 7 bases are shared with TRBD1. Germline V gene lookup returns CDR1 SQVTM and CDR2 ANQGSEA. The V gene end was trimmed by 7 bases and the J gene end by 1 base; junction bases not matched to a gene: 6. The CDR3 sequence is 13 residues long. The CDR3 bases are TGCAGCGCTGGACAGGCACGGAACACTGAAGCTTTCTTT. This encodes CSAGQARNTEAFF. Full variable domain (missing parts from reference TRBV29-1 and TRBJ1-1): SAVISQKPSRDICQRGTSLTIQCQVDSQVTMMFWYRQQPGQSLTLIATANQGSEATYESGFVIDKFPISRPNLTFSTLTVSNMSPEDSSIYLCSAGQARNTEAFFGQGTRLTVV.

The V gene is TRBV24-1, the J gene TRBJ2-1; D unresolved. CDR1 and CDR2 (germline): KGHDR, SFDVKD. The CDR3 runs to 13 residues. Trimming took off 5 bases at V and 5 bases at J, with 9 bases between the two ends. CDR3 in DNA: TGTGCCACCAGTGGTATATCAGACAATGAGCAGTTCTTC. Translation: CATSGISDNEQFF.

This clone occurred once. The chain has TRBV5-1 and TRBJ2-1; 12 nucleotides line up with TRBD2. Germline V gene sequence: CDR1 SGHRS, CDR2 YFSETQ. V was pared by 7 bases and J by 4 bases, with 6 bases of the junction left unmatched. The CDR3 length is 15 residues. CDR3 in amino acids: CASGLAGGVYNEQFF. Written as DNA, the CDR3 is TGCGCCAGCGGCCTAGCGGGAGGGGTATACAATGAGCAGTTCTTC.

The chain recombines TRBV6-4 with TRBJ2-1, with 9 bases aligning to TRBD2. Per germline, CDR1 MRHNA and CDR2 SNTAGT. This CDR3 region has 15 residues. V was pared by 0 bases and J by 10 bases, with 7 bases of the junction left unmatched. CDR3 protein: CASSDSVIAGAEQFF. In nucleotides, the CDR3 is TGTGCCAGCAGTGACTCTGTAATAGCGGGGGCCGAGCAGTTCTTC.

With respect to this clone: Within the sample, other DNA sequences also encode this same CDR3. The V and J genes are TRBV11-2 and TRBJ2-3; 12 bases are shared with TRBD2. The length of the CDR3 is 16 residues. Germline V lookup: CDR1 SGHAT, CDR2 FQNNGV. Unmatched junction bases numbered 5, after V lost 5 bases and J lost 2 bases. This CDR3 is CASSLGLAGSTDTQYF. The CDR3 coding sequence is TGTGCCAGCAGCCTAGGACTAGCGGGGTCCACAGATACGCAGTATTTT.

The CDR3 DNA sequence: TGTGCCAGCAGTTTACGGGGGTCCTACAATGAGCAGTTCTTC. Translation: CASSLRGSYNEQFF. The rearrangement links TRBV27 to TRBJ2-1; weak D call: TRBD2 (6 bases). CDR1 and CDR2 (germline): MNHEY, SMNVEV (reference sequence). V shed 2 bases and J shed 1 base, with 6 bases lying between them. This CDR3 comprises 14 residues.

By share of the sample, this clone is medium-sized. DNA of the CDR3: TGTGCCAGTATTGTCGGGACATCTAAGGGGAACACTGAAGCTTTCTTT. As protein: CASIVGTSKGNTEAFF. The gene calls are TRBV19 and TRBJ1-1; D might be TRBD1 (6 bases). The length of the CDR3 is 16 residues. The V gene lost 7 bases and the J gene lost 1 base, with 19 bases spanning the gap. Per the germline V gene, CDR1 is LNHDA and CDR2 is SQIVND (reference sequence). Complete variable domain (other parts from reference TRBV19 and TRBJ1-1): DGGITQSPKYLFRKEGQNVTLSCEQNLNHDAMYWYRQDPGQGLRLIYYSQIVNDFQKGDIAEGYSVSREKKESFPLTVTSAQKNPTAFYLCASIVGTSKGNTEAFFGQGTRLTVV.